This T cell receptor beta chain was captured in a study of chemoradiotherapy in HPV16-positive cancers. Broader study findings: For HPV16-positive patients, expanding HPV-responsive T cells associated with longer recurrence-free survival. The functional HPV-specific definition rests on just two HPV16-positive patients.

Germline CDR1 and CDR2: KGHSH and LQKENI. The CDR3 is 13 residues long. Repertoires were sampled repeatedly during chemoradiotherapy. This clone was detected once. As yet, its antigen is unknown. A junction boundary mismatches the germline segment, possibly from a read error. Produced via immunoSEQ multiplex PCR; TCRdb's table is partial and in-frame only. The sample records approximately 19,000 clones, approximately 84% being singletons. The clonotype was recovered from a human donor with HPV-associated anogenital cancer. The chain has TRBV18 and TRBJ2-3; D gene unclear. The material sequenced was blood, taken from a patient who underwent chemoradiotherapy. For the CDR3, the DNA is TGTGCCGGCTCCACTACTAGCACAGATACGCAGTATTTT. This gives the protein CAGSTTSTDTQYF.